This is a list of T cell receptor beta chains from one sample in a study of graft-versus-host responses after intestinal transplantation. Sequencing was performed with immunoSEQ multiplex PCR; in TCRdb, only in-frame clones are kept and a portion is missing. The sample consists of 80,000 to 95,000 clones, roughly nine tenths of them appearing once. No antigen has been identified for these receptors. Source: unstimulated CD4+ T cells sorted from spleen or lymph node cells, taken before transplant. The receptors here all came from a human donor who was the organ donor for an intestinal transplant. CDR3s include the opening cysteine and the closing phenylalanine or tryptophan. Each record gives: clone size, D gene, V gene, J gene, CDR3 DNA, CDR3 protein. The D gene is left open where the match is weak. Not every row has a clone size; where given, it reads once, few, many or a size class.

clone_size: -; d_call: -; v_call: TRBV7-2; j_call: TRBJ2-2; cdr3_nt: TGTGCCAGCAGCTACAGAGGCTGGGGCGGCACCGGGGAGCTGTTTTTT; cdr3_aa: CASSYRGWGGTGELFF
clone_size: -; d_call: -; v_call: TRBV5-8; j_call: TRBJ2-5; cdr3_nt: TGTGCCAGCAGCCCGCGATCGGAGACCCAGTACTTC; cdr3_aa: CASSPRSETQYF
clone_size: once; d_call: TRBD1; v_call: TRBV7-2; j_call: TRBJ1-5; cdr3_nt: TGTGCCAGCAGCGAATTCCAGGGGGCGGGGAATCAGCCCCAGCATTTT; cdr3_aa: CASSEFQGAGNQPQHF
clone_size: once; d_call: -; v_call: TRBV11-1; j_call: TRBJ2-3; cdr3_nt: TGTGCCAGCAGCGGGGCGGGACCCCGAGGGGCAGATACGCAGTATTTT; cdr3_aa: CASSGAGPRGADTQYF
clone_size: -; d_call: TRBD1; v_call: TRBV6-4; j_call: TRBJ1-2; cdr3_nt: TGTGCCAGCAGCCGGGACAGGAAAAGCGGCTACACCTTC; cdr3_aa: CASSRDRKSGYTF
clone_size: -; d_call: -; v_call: TRBV11-3; j_call: TRBJ2-7; cdr3_nt: TGTGCCAGCAGCTTAGGCGTCCTTTCGTCCTACGAGCAGTACTTC; cdr3_aa: CASSLGVLSSYEQYF
clone_size: -; d_call: -; v_call: TRBV6-4; j_call: TRBJ2-1; cdr3_nt: TGTGCCAGCAGTGTAGCCCCCGGGAGCTCCTACAATGAGCAGTTCTTC; cdr3_aa: CASSVAPGSSYNEQFF
clone_size: -; d_call: -; v_call: TRBV9; j_call: TRBJ1-2; cdr3_nt: TGTGCCAGCAGCCGTGGGAGGGGACCCTATGGCTACACCTTC; cdr3_aa: CASSRGRGPYGYTF
clone_size: -; d_call: -; v_call: TRBV1; j_call: TRBJ2-2; cdr3_nt: TGCACCGCAGGGATTTCCGGGGAGCTGTTTTTT; cdr3_aa: CTAGISGELFF
clone_size: -; d_call: -; v_call: TRBV4-2; j_call: TRBJ1-2; cdr3_nt: TGTGCCAGCAGCCAAGTATTTTTCAGGACTTACACCTTC; cdr3_aa: CASSQVFFRTYTF
clone_size: -; d_call: TRBD1; v_call: TRBV7-2; j_call: TRBJ2-7; cdr3_nt: TGTGCCAGCAGCCTGGACAGGCCCCCGGGGGAGCAGTACTTC; cdr3_aa: CASSLDRPPGEQYF
clone_size: -; d_call: -; v_call: TRBV7-2; j_call: TRBJ2-1; cdr3_nt: TGTGCCAGCAGCTTAGTTATCCCCAATGAGCAGTTCTTC; cdr3_aa: CASSLVIPNEQFF
clone_size: -; d_call: TRBD2; v_call: TRBV19; j_call: TRBJ2-2; cdr3_nt: TGTGCCAGTAGTAGGGGGGGGACCACCGGGGAGCTGTTTTTT; cdr3_aa: CASSRGGTTGELFF
clone_size: -; d_call: -; v_call: TRBV6-1; j_call: TRBJ1-2; cdr3_nt: TGTGCCAGCAGTGAAGGCAGGGCCCTATACTATGGCTACACCTTC; cdr3_aa: CASSEGRALYYGYTF
clone_size: -; d_call: -; v_call: TRBV27; j_call: TRBJ1-4; cdr3_nt: TGTGCCAGCCTGGATCTGCCGCCCGAAGGGGGAACTAATGAAAAACTGTTTTTT; cdr3_aa: CASLDLPPEGGTNEKLFF
clone_size: -; d_call: TRBD2; v_call: TRBV9; j_call: TRBJ2-3; cdr3_nt: TGTGCCAGCAGCCCGAGCGGGGCCCCAGATACGCAGTATTTT; cdr3_aa: CASSPSGAPDTQYF
clone_size: -; d_call: -; v_call: TRBV4-1; j_call: TRBJ2-6; cdr3_nt: TGCGCCAGCAGCACACGGGGTGCATCTGGGGCCAACGTCCTGACTTTC; cdr3_aa: CASSTRGASGANVLTF
clone_size: -; d_call: TRBD2; v_call: TRBV6-6; j_call: TRBJ2-1; cdr3_nt: TGTGCCAGCAGTTACGCTAGCGGGGGGGACGATGAGCAGTTCTTC; cdr3_aa: CASSYASGGDDEQFF
clone_size: -; d_call: -; v_call: TRBV30; j_call: TRBJ2-7; cdr3_nt: TGTGCCTGGGGTGACACGTTCTACGAGCAGTACTTC; cdr3_aa: CAWGDTFYEQYF
clone_size: -; d_call: -; v_call: TRBV30; j_call: TRBJ2-5; cdr3_nt: TGTGCCCGGGGCAAGGACAGGGAGGGAGAGACCCAGTACTTC; cdr3_aa: CARGKDREGETQYF
clone_size: few; d_call: -; v_call: TRBV27; j_call: TRBJ1-1; cdr3_nt: TGTGCCAGCAGTTTATTACCGACAGCGCGACTGAACACTGAAGCTTTCTTT; cdr3_aa: CASSLLPTARLNTEAFF
clone_size: -; d_call: TRBD1; v_call: TRBV6-1; j_call: TRBJ2-7; cdr3_nt: TGTGCCAGCAGTGAGGACAGGGCGGGGTACGAGCAGTACTTC; cdr3_aa: CASSEDRAGYEQYF
clone_size: once; d_call: TRBD1; v_call: TRBV2; j_call: TRBJ1-2; cdr3_nt: TGTGCCAGCAGAAGAGGACAGGGATCCTATGGCTACACCTTC; cdr3_aa: CASRRGQGSYGYTF
clone_size: once; d_call: -; v_call: TRBV2; j_call: TRBJ2-7; cdr3_nt: TGTGCCAGCCGGTCAATAGGGAGCTCCTACGAGCAGTACTTC; cdr3_aa: CASRSIGSSYEQYF
clone_size: -; d_call: TRBD2; v_call: TRBV6-1; j_call: TRBJ2-5; cdr3_nt: TGTGCCGGCGAACCGGGACTAGGCGAGACCCAGTACTTC; cdr3_aa: CAGEPGLGETQYF
clone_size: -; d_call: TRBD2; v_call: TRBV27; j_call: TRBJ2-1; cdr3_nt: TGTGCCAGCAGTCCCAATAGCGGGAGGTACCCCAATGAGCAGTTCTTC; cdr3_aa: CASSPNSGRYPNEQFF
clone_size: -; d_call: -; v_call: TRBV9; j_call: TRBJ1-3; cdr3_nt: TGTGCCAGCAGCGTCCGAACAGGGGGAAACACCATATATTTT; cdr3_aa: CASSVRTGGNTIYF
clone_size: -; d_call: -; v_call: TRBV10-1; j_call: TRBJ1-1; cdr3_nt: TGCGCCAGGACAGTTCTGAACACTGAAGCTTTCTTT; cdr3_aa: CARTVLNTEAFF
clone_size: -; d_call: -; v_call: TRBV5-6; j_call: TRBJ2-1; cdr3_nt: TGTGCCAGCAGCTTGGCACGGACTATGGGATTGGGTGAGCAGTTCTTC; cdr3_aa: CASSLARTMGLGEQFF
clone_size: -; d_call: TRBD2; v_call: TRBV11-3; j_call: TRBJ2-3; cdr3_nt: TGTGCCAGCAGCCGGGGGGGAGGCACAGATACGCAGTATTTT; cdr3_aa: CASSRGGGTDTQYF
clone_size: -; d_call: TRBD1; v_call: TRBV9; j_call: TRBJ1-2; cdr3_nt: TGTGCCAGCAGCCCCCGTCCTGACAGGGCGGCTGGCTACACCTTC; cdr3_aa: CASSPRPDRAAGYTF
clone_size: -; d_call: TRBD2; v_call: TRBV19; j_call: TRBJ2-6; cdr3_nt: TGTGCCAGTAGTACTAGCGGGAGGGCTGGGGCCAACGTCCTGACTTTC; cdr3_aa: CASSTSGRAGANVLTF
clone_size: -; d_call: -; v_call: TRBV5-6; j_call: TRBJ2-7; cdr3_nt: TGTGCCAGCAGCCGCCGAGGCAGTGGGTACGAGCAGTACTTC; cdr3_aa: CASSRRGSGYEQYF
clone_size: -; d_call: -; v_call: TRBV30; j_call: TRBJ1-1; cdr3_nt: TGTGCCTGGAGTTCGCAGGGTCTTCGGAACACTGAAGCTTTCTTT; cdr3_aa: CAWSSQGLRNTEAFF
clone_size: -; d_call: TRBD1; v_call: TRBV28; j_call: TRBJ1-5; cdr3_nt: TGTGCCAGCAGTTCGACAGGGTCCGATCAGCCCCAGCATTTT; cdr3_aa: CASSSTGSDQPQHF
clone_size: -; d_call: TRBD2; v_call: TRBV7-3; j_call: TRBJ2-1; cdr3_nt: TGTGCCAGCAGCTTAAGGGGGGGTGGGGCCTACAATGAGCAGTTCTTC; cdr3_aa: CASSLRGGGAYNEQFF
clone_size: -; d_call: -; v_call: TRBV28; j_call: TRBJ2-7; cdr3_nt: TGTGCCAGCAGCCCCGACAGCTACGAGCAGTACTTC; cdr3_aa: CASSPDSYEQYF
clone_size: -; d_call: -; v_call: TRBV18; j_call: TRBJ2-5; cdr3_nt: TGTGCCAGCTCACCACCGATTAGCAGCCAAGAGACCCAGTACTTC; cdr3_aa: CASSPPISSQETQYF
clone_size: -; d_call: TRBD1; v_call: TRBV29-1; j_call: TRBJ1-2; cdr3_nt: TGCAGCACCCGGGACAGGGGGCATATTAACTATGGCTACACCTTC; cdr3_aa: CSTRDRGHINYGYTF
clone_size: -; d_call: -; v_call: TRBV19; j_call: TRBJ1-1; cdr3_nt: TGTGCCAGTACCTCCTGGGGGCAGGGGGAAGCTTTCTTT; cdr3_aa: CASTSWGQGEAFF